Below, one TCR beta chain is given with its context. Its target is not known. This specimen includes other DNA sequences encoding the same CDR3. As for time point: pre-reinfection, 55 to 20 weeks before reinfection detection. Sorted cells were sequenced directly ex vivo without any in vitro expansion. Germline CDR1 is SEHNR and CDR2 is FQNEAQ (reference sequence). CDR3 length: 14 residues. The V gene lost 5 bases and the J gene lost 2 bases, with 13 bases spanning the gap. Produced via immunoSEQ multiplex PCR; TCRdb's table is partial and in-frame only. The table includes approximately 52,000 clones, around 92% detected once. This record belongs to a study of memory CD8 T cells in hepatitis C reinfection. Whole-study results and caveats: Four to six donors were too few for definitive public clonotype conclusions.

The chain combines TRBV7-9 with TRBJ2-7; possible D gene TRBD2, 7 bases. The clonotype comes from a man younger than 35 with hepatitis C virus infection. Sequenced material: naive CD8+ T cells sorted from blood. CDR3 coding DNA: TGTGCCAGCAGCACACCGGGGGGCGCCTACGAGCAGTACTTC. This codes for CASSTPGGAYEQYF.